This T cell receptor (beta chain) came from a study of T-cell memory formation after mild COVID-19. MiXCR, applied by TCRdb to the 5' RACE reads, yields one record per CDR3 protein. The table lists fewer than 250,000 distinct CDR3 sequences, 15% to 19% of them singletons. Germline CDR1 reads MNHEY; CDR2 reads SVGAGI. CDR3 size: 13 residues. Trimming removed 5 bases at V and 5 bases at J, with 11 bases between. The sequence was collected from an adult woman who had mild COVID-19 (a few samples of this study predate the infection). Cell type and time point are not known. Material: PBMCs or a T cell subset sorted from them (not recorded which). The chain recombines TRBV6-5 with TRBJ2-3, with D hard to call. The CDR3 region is CASSTTLGDTQYF. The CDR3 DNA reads TGTGCCAGCAGTACCACTCTTGGAGATACGCAGTATTTT.